This T cell receptor (beta chain) was sequenced for a study of shared clonotypes between healthy human individuals. Study as a whole: The study used three CD4 naive, three CD4 memory, two CD8 naive and one CD8 memory plate per donor.

Germline V CDR1 and CDR2: GTSNPN, SVGIG (reference sequence). Germline trimming cut 2 bases from V and 1 base from J; bases unmatched to any gene: 4. The CDR3 sequence is 14 residues long. A remark on this clone: Antigen specificity is unknown.

Study results and limitations: When compared with the clonotypes that were shared by all four sorted-subset donors, the non-shared clonotypes turned out to have lower generation probabilities. Among several donors, approximately 5% of naive CD4 clonotypes were found in common.

Produced via immunoSEQ multiplex PCR; TCRdb's table is partial and in-frame only. Of just over 2,000,000 clones listed, 90% to 95% are singletons. The V call is TRBV30, the J call TRBJ2-7; 8 bases are a match to TRBD2. Sequencing was done on a sample of naive CD4+ T cells sorted from blood. This sample's subset: CD45RA+ positively selected. This receptor was taken from a man between 18 and 35 years old in good health. The CDR3 DNA is TGTGCCTGGAGTCTCCAGCGGGGGTCCTACGAGCAGTACTTC. It translates to CAWSLQRGSYEQYF.